The 25 T cell receptor beta chains below all came from one sample that was sequenced in a study of memory CD4+ T cells and cytomegalovirus serostatus. Data came from immunoSEQ multiplex PCR; TCRdb stores just in-frame clones and leaves some out. The sample includes over 50,000 clones, around three quarters of them seen just once. The sort gate was single viable CD3+CD4+CD8-CD45RO+ cells for memory CD4+ T cells. What was sequenced was memory CD4+ T cells from blood. These TCRs come from an adult in good health and CMV-seronegative.

The rearrangement joins TRBV23-1 to TRBJ2-7, with unresolved D. TRBV23-1 is flagged as an ORF with uncertain function. V lost 6 bases and J 4 bases, leaving 37 bases between the germline ends. This CDR3 contains 21 residues. The CDR3 here is CASSPYGGPGPHIPSRYEQYF. CDR3 nucleotide sequence: TGCGCCAGCAGCCCTTACGGCGGTCCTGGACCACATATACCTAGTCGGTACGAGCAGTACTTC.

This sequence joins TRBV19 and TRBJ1-1; D gene ambiguous. Trimming took 5 bases from V and 2 from J, leaving 9 bases between them. The CDR3 is 13 residues long. CDR1 LNHDA and CDR2 SQIVND come from the germline V gene (reference sequence). This chain's CDR3 is CASSPVRNTEAFF. CDR3 coding DNA: TGTGCCAGTAGTCCGGTAAGAAACACTGAAGCTTTCTTT.

The genes are TRBV28 and TRBJ2-2, with 11 bases aligning to TRBD2. This CDR3 is built from 20 residues. CDR1 MDHEN and CDR2 SYDVKM come from the germline V gene. V lost 3 bases to trimming and J lost 0 bases; unmatched junction nucleotides: 12. Written as DNA, the CDR3 is TGTGCCAGCAGTTTCTACCTTTCTCCGACTAGCGGGACGAACACCGGGGAGCTGTTTTTT. This encodes CASSFYLSPTSGTNTGELFF.

This clone was seen a handful of times. The rearrangement uses TRBV7-9 and TRBJ1-1; the D gene is possibly TRBD1 (5 bases). This CDR3 has 12 residues. CDR1 and CDR2 from the germline V gene are SEHNR and FQNEAQ (reference sequence). The V end was cut by 5 bases, the J end by 10 bases, with 14 bases between. CDR3: CASSHQGVGAFF. Here the CDR3 DNA reads TGTGCCAGCAGCCATCAGGGTGTTGGAGCTTTCTTT.

The rearrangement uses TRBV28 and TRBJ2-6, with D hard to call. The germline CDR1 and CDR2 sequences are MDHEN and SYDVKM. The CDR3 runs 17 residues. Trimming left V 6 bases short and J 5 bases short, with 20 bases between. CDR3 protein: CASRSQGRGLRANVLTF. As DNA, the CDR3 is TGTGCCAGCAGAAGCCAAGGACGAGGCCTACGGGCCAACGTCCTGACTTTC.

The rearrangement joins TRBV7-9 to TRBJ2-4; 8 bases line up with TRBD1. Per germline, CDR1 SEHNR and CDR2 FQNEAQ (reference sequence). This CDR3 contains 14 residues. J lost 7 bases, V lost 5 bases, and 7 bases had no gene match. The CDR3 DNA follows: TGTGCCAGCAGCCTTCCAGGGGGCGGGAACATTCAGTACTTC. Translating gives CASSLPGGGNIQYF.

This clone was seen a single time. The rearrangement uses TRBV7-2 and TRBJ1-6; D unclear. CDR3 length: 14 residues. V was pared by 2 bases and J by 9 bases, with 11 bases between. Germline V gives CDR1 SGHTA, CDR2 FQGNSA. CDR3 DNA sequence: TGTGCCAGCAGCTTAAAGGGCGGCGCTTCACCCCTCCACTTT. Protein: CASSLKGGASPLHF. Full variable domain (rest looked up from reference TRBV7-2 and TRBJ1-6): GAGVSQSPSNKVTEKGKDVELRCDPISGHTALYWYRQSLGQGLEFLIYFQGNSAPDKSGLPSDRFSAERTGGSVSTLTIQRTQQEDSAVYLCASSLKGGASPLHFGNGTRLTVT.

The CDR3 DNA is TGTGCCAGCAGCTTGGGTGGCCCGGGGCGGGGGTTGCGAGAGACCCAGTACTTC. Translation gives CASSLGGPGRGLRETQYF. The chain links TRBV5-4 to TRBJ2-5, with TRBD2 matching over 7 bases. The V gene end was trimmed by 0 bases and the J gene end by 4 bases; junction bases not matched to a gene: 15. Per the germline V gene, CDR1 is SGHNT and CDR2 is YYREEE (reference sequence). The CDR3 runs 18 residues. Variable domain in full (rest from reference TRBV5-4 and TRBJ2-5): ETGVTQSPTHLIKTRGQQVTLRCSSQSGHNTVSWYQQALGQGPQFIFQYYREEENGRGNFPPRFSGLQFPNYSSELNVNALELDDSALYLCASSLGGPGRGLRETQYFGPGTRLLVL.

V gene TRBV4-3 combines with J gene TRBJ2-6; no definite D call. The germline V and J ends were trimmed by 1 base and 3 bases, with 7 bases remaining between them. Germline assignment: CDR1 LGHNA and CDR2 YSLEER. CDR3 size: 15 residues. CDR3 in DNA: TGCGCCAGCAGCCAAGTAAGCAGTGGGGCCAACGTCCTGACTTTC. This encodes CASSQVSSGANVLTF.

The chain combines TRBV2 with TRBJ2-3; D remains unclear. The V end lost 6 bases, the J end lost 6 bases, and 10 bases lay between the germline ends. This CDR3 has 12 residues. Germline lookup yields CDR1 SNHLY and CDR2 FYNNEI. In DNA, the CDR3 is TGTGCCAGCAGCTCTACAACTGATACGCAGTATTTT. As protein: CASSSTTDTQYF.

This chain connects TRBV19 to TRBJ1-1; no clear D. Germline CDR1 reads LNHDA; CDR2 reads SQIVND (reference sequence). Trimming removed 9 bases at V and 1 base at J, with 18 bases between. The CDR3 runs 15 residues. The CDR3: CASRKSWQPNTEAFF. Here the CDR3 DNA reads TGTGCCAGCCGGAAATCTTGGCAGCCGAACACTGAAGCTTTCTTT.

This clone occurred a few times. The chain uses TRBV28 and TRBJ1-2; 9 positions match TRBD1. Germline V gives CDR1 MDHEN, CDR2 SYDVKM. The junction had 17 bases not matched to a gene; V was cut back by 5 bases and J by 4 bases. This CDR3 is 18 amino acids long. DNA for the CDR3: TGTGCCAGCAGTCTAATCGGGGGACAGGGACTCTGGGGCTATGGCTACACCTTC. It is translated as CASSLIGGQGLWGYGYTF.

The chain is built from TRBV7-6 and TRBJ1-1, with D perhaps TRBD1 (6 bases). This CDR3 has 14 amino acids. The V end lost 0 bases, the J end lost 6 bases, and 11 bases lay between the germline ends. Germline V gene lookup returns CDR1 SGHVS and CDR2 FNYEAQ. The CDR3 sequence: CASSLAGGAAEAFF. DNA of the CDR3: TGTGCCAGCAGCTTAGCGGGGGGCGCTGCTGAAGCTTTCTTT. Together with reference TRBV7-6 and TRBJ1-1, the CDR3 gives the full variable domain: GAGVSQSPRYKVTKRGQDVALRCDPISGHVSLYWYRQALGQGPEFLTYFNYEAQQDKSGLPNDRFSAERPEGSISTLTIQRTEQRDSAMYRCASSLAGGAAEAFFGQGTRLTVV.

This clone was picked up one time. The V call is TRBV28, the J call TRBJ2-7, with D perhaps TRBD2 (6 bases). Germline assignment: CDR1 MDHEN and CDR2 SYDVKM. The CDR3 is 15 amino acids. The germline V and J ends were trimmed by 4 bases and 5 bases, with 18 bases remaining between them. In DNA form, the CDR3 reads TGTGCCAGCAGTTCCTCGGGGGTATCCGGGAACGAGCAGTACTTC. Residues: CASSSSGVSGNEQYF.

V and J are TRBV19 and TRBJ2-5, with 7 bases that match TRBD2. The CDR3 covers 14 residues. The J segment lost 5 bases and the V segment lost 8 bases, leaving 11 bases of the junction unmatched. Germline V gene sequence: CDR1 LNHDA, CDR2 SQIVND (reference sequence). This CDR3 is CASCQPGGVETQYF. In DNA, the CDR3 is TGTGCCAGTTGCCAACCGGGAGGTGTGGAGACCCAGTACTTC.

The chain has TRBV9 and TRBJ2-1; D gene ambiguous. The CDR3 contains 16 residues. V lost 3 bases to trimming and J lost 9 bases, with 22 bases between them. The V gene's germline CDR1 is SGDLS and CDR2 YYNGEE. The CDR3 sequence: CASSAQALASFSEQFF. The CDR3 DNA is TGTGCCAGCAGCGCCCAAGCCTTAGCCAGCTTCTCTGAGCAGTTCTTC. The whole variable domain, remainder taken from reference TRBV9 and TRBJ2-1, is DSGVTQTPKHLITATGQRVTLRCSPRSGDLSVYWYQQSLDQGLQFLIQYYNGEERAKGNILERFSAQQFPDLHSELNLSSLELGDSALYFCASSAQALASFSEQFFGPGTRLTVL.

This rearrangement joins TRBV18 to TRBJ1-4; a weak D match, TRBD1 (5 bases). The CDR3 is 16 amino acids. Germline V gene data show CDR1 as KGHSH and CDR2 as LQKENI. Trimming took 0 bases from V and 2 from J, leaving 10 bases between them. The CDR3 DNA reads TGTGCCAGCTCACCACCGACCAGGGCTACTAATGAAAAACTGTTTTTT. This translates into CASSPPTRATNEKLFF.

The table lists this clone with a count of one. A junction end diverges from the germline sequence, so it may reflect a read error. V and J are TRBV29-1 and TRBJ2-3; D gene unclear. CDR1 is SQVTM and CDR2 is ANQGSEA in the germline V gene. The CDR3 totals 11 residues. The CDR3 is CSVEATNTQYF. CDR3 coding DNA: TGCAGCGTTGAAGCCACAAATACGCAGTATTTT.

This clone came up once. The genes are TRBV7-9 and TRBJ1-5; D unclear. V was cut by 4 bases and J by 0 bases, with 7 bases left in between. The CDR3 totals 14 residues. CDR1 is SEHNR, CDR2 FQNEAQ, per germline (reference sequence). CDR3 sequence (DNA): TGTGCCAGCAGCTCCTTATATAGCAATCAGCCCCAGCATTTT. This codes for CASSSLYSNQPQHF.

This clone was seen once. The chain joins TRBV27 to TRBJ1-2; 7 bases match TRBD1. The CDR3 length is 14 residues. The germline gives CDR1 MNHEY, CDR2 SMNVEV (reference sequence). The J segment lost 2 bases and the V segment lost 8 bases, leaving 8 bases of the junction unmatched. The CDR3 DNA reads as TGTGCCAGCGCCAGACAGGGCCCCAACTATGGCTACACCTTC. Its protein is CASARQGPNYGYTF.

The chain carries TRBV18 and TRBJ1-3; 8 bases line up with TRBD1. The V gene's germline CDR1 is KGHSH and CDR2 LQKENI. The CDR3 length is 16 residues. V dropped 3 bases and J dropped 0; count of bases not matched to a gene: 4. CDR3 sequence reads: CASSPWTGNSGNTIYF. Written as DNA, the CDR3 is TGTGCCAGCTCACCCTGGACAGGGAACTCTGGAAACACCATATATTTT.

This clone was observed a single time. The chain has TRBV7-2 and TRBJ1-1; possible D gene TRBD1, 5 bases. Trimming took off 5 bases at V and 1 base at J, with 17 bases between the two ends. Germline lookup yields CDR1 SGHTA and CDR2 FQGNSA. This CDR3 region has 16 residues. In DNA, the CDR3 is TGTGCCAGCAGCACCGGACAACCTGGGAGGAACACTGAAGCTTTCTTT. It codes for CASSTGQPGRNTEAFF.

This clone has just a few counts. The chain carries TRBV7-9 and TRBJ1-1, with D perhaps matching TRBD1 (5 bases). This CDR3 has 13 residues. Germline V gene data show CDR1 as SEHNR and CDR2 as FQNEAQ (reference sequence). The germline V and J ends were trimmed by 3 bases and 4 bases, with 9 bases remaining between them. The CDR3 nucleotides are TGTGCCAGCAGCTTCAGGGAGGGCACTGAAGCTTTCTTT. The encoded protein is CASSFREGTEAFF.

V and J are TRBV29-1 and TRBJ1-3; D is unclear. Germline CDR1 is SQVTM and CDR2 is ANQGSEA. V lost 6 bases and J 0 bases, leaving 9 bases between the germline ends. This CDR3 contains 13 residues. CDR3 loop: CSVGSASGNTIYF. The CDR3 region has the DNA TGCAGCGTCGGCAGTGCCTCTGGAAACACCATATATTTT.

The rearrangement joins TRBV19 to TRBJ1-1; tentative D call: TRBD1 (5 bases). CDR3 length: 15 amino acids. Germline V gene data show CDR1 as LNHDA and CDR2 as SQIVND (reference sequence). Trimming removed 6 bases at V and 5 bases at J, with 19 bases between. DNA for the CDR3: TGTGCCAGTAGGGACCGAGGGAGGGGAGCGACTGAAGCTTTCTTT. The encoded protein is CASRDRGRGATEAFF.